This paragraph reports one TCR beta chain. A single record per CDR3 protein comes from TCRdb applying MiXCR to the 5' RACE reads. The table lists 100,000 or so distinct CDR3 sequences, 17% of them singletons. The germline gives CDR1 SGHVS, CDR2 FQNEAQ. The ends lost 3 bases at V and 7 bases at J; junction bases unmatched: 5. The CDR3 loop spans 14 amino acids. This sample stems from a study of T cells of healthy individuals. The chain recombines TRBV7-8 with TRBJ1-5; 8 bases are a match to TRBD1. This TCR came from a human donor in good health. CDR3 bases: TGTGCCAGCAGCTTCTCAGGGGGCAGCCAGCCCCAGCATTTT. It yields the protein CASSFSGGSQPQHF.